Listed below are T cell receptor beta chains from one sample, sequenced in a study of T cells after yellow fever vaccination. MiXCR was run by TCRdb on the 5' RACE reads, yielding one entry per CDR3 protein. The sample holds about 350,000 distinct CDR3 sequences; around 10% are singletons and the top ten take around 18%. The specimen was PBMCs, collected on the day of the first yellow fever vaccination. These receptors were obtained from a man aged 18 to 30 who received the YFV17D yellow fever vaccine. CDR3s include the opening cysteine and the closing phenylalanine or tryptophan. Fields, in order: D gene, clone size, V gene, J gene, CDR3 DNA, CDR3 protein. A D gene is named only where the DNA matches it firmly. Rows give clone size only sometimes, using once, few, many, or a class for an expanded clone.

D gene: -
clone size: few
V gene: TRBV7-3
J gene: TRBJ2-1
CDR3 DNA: TGTGCCAGCAGCCCAACCCCTGCACAGGCTCAGTTCTTC
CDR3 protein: CASSPTPAQAQFF

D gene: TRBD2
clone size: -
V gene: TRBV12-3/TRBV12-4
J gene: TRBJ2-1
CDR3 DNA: TGTGCCACCGGGACTAGCTTAAACAATGAGCAGTTCTTC
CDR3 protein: CATGTSLNNEQFF

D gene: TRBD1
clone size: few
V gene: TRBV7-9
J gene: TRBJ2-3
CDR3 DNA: TGTGCCAGCAGCCACAGGGGGAATGCAGATACGCAGTATTTT
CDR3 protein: CASSHRGNADTQYF

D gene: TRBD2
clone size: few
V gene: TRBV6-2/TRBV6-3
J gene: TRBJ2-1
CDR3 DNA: TGTGCCAGCAGTTTCGGGGGGGCCTTATTTTATGAGCAGTTCTTC
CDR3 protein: CASSFGGALFYEQFF

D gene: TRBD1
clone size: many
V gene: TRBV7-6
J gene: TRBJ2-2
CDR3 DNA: TGTGCCAGCAGCCGGGACAGGGACACCGGGGAGCTGTTTTTT
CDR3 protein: CASSRDRDTGELFF

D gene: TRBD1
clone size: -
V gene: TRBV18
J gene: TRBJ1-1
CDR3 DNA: TGTGCCAGCTCACTCCCGGGACAGGGGGACGCTGAAGCTTTCTTT
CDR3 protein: CASSLPGQGDAEAFF

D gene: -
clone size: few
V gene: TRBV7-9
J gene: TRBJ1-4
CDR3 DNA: TGTGCCAGCAGCCCGCCTGGGGCCGGAAAGAATGAAAAACTGTTTTTT
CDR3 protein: CASSPPGAGKNEKLFF

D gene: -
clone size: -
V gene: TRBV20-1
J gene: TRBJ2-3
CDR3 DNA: TGCAGTGCTAGTGGCACACCTAGTGTTATGCGCACAGATACGCAGTATTTT
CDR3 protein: CSASGTPSVMRTDTQYF

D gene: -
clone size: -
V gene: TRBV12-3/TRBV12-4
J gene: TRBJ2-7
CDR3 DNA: TGTGCCAGCAGTTTTGCCACTCCAGGGATCTACGAGCAGTACTTC
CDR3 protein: CASSFATPGIYEQYF

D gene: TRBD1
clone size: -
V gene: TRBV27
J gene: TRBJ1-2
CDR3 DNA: TGTGCCAGCAGTTGGCACAGGGGTTCGGCTAGCTATGGCTACACCTTC
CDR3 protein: CASSWHRGSASYGYTF

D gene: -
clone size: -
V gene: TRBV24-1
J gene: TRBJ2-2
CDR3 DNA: TGTGCCACCGCAGGGGAAACGAACACCGGGGAGCTGTTTTTT
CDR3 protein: CATAGETNTGELFF

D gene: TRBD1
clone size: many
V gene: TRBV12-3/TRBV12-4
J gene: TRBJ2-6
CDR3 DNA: TGTGCCAGCAGACGATACAACCTGGGACAGGGGGCAAATGGGGCCAACGTCCTGACTTTC
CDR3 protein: CASRRYNLGQGANGANVLTF

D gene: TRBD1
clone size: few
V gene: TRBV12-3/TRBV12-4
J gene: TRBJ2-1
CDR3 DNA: TGTGCCAGCAGTCGGACCCGCGGGGGACAGGGGGAGGGCAATGAGCAGTTCTTC
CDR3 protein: CASSRTRGGQGEGNEQFF

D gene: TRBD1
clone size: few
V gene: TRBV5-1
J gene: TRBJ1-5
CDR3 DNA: TGCGCCAGCAGCTTGGGTCCGGGACAGAACAATCAGCCCCAGCATTTT
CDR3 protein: CASSLGPGQNNQPQHF

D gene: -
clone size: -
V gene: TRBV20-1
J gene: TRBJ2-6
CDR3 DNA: TGCAGTGCCAATTCTGGGGCCAACGTCCTGACTTTC
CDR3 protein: CSANSGANVLTF

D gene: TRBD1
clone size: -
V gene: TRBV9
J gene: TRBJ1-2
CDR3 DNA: TGTGCCAGCAGCCAACGACAGGGGAATCCTAACTATGGCTACACCTTC
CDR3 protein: CASSQRQGNPNYGYTF

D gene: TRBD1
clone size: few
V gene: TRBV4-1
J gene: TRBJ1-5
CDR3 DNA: TGCGCCAGCAGCGAGGGGGCCGGCAATCAGCCCCAGCATTTT
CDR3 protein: CASSEGAGNQPQHF

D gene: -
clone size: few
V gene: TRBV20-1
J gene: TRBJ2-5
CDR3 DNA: TGCAGTGCTAGGTCCCTAGCCCCGGGGAAACAAGAGACCCAGTACTTC
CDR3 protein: CSARSLAPGKQETQYF

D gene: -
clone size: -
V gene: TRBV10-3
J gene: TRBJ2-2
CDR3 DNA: TGTGCCATCAATGTCGGGACAAGAGATACCGGGGAGCTGTTTTTT
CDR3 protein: CAINVGTRDTGELFF

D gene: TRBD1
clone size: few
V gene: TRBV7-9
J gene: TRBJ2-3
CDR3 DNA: TGTGCCAGCAGCCCACATACCGGGACAGGGGGCACAGATACGCAGTATTTT
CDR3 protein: CASSPHTGTGGTDTQYF

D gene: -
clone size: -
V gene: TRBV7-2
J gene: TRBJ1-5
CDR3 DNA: TGTGCCAACAGCTTTGCCGCTTATCAGCCCCAGCATTTT
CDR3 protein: CANSFAAYQPQHF

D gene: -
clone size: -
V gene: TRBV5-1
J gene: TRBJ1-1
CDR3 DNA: TGCGCCAGCGCCTATGGGGGGGTGAACACTGAAGCTTTCTTT
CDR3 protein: CASAYGGVNTEAFF

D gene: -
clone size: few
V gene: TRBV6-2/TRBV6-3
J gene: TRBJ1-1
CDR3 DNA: TGTGCCAGCAGTCGTCAGGTTGAGGACACTGAAGCTTTCTTT
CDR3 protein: CASSRQVEDTEAFF

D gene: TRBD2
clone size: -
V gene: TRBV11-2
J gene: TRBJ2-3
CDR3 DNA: TGTGCCAGCAGCCCCTGGGCGGCGGGGGGCACAGATACGCAGTATTTT
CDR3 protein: CASSPWAAGGTDTQYF